This T cell receptor beta chain was documented in a study of cytomegalovirus exposure and HLA in healthy donors. The PCR contained 60 Vbeta and 13 Jbeta primers. Some clones are missing from TCRdb's copy, which holds only in-frame ones; the method was immunoSEQ multiplex PCR. The data show under 200,000 clones, with around three quarters seen just once and around 0.74% held by the top ten. V lost 2 bases and J lost 2, with 12 bases in between. Germline V gives CDR1 MDHEN, CDR2 SYDVKM. The CDR3 sequence is 15 residues long. This chain joins TRBV28 and TRBJ1-2; D not certain. The source material was PBMCs. The sequence derives from a woman aged 40 to 50 in good health and CMV-seronegative. Written as DNA, the CDR3 is TGTGCCAGCAGTTTAGTTACTATCGGCAACTATGGCTACACCTTC. Translating it yields CASSLVTIGNYGYTF.